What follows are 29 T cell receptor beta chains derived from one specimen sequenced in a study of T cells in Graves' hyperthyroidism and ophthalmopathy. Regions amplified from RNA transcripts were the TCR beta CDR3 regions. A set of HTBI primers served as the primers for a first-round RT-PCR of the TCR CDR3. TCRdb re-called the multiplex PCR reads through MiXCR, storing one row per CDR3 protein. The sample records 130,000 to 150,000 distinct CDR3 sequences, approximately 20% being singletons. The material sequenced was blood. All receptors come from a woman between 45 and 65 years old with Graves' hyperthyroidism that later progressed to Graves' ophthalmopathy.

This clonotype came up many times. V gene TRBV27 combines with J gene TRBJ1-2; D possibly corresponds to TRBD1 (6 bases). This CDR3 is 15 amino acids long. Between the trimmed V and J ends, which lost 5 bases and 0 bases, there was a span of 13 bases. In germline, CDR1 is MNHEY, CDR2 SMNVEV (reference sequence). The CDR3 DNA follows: TGTGCCAGCAGTCCTCGGGGGCGGCCTAACTATGGCTACACCTTC. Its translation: CASSPRGRPNYGYTF.

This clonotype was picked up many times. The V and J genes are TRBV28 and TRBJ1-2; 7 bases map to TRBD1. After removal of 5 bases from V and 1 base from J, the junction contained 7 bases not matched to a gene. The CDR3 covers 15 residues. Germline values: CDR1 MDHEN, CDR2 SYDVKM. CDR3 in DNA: TGTGCCAGCAGTCCACCGGGACAGATTAACTATGGCTACACCTTC. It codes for CASSPPGQINYGYTF.

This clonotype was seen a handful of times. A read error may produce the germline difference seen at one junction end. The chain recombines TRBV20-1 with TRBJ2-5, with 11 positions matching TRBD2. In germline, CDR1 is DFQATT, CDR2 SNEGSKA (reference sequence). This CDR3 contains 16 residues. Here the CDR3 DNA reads TGCAGTGCTAGTTCGGCTAGCGGGGGGATACAAGATACCCAGTACTTC. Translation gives CSASSASGGIQDTQYF.

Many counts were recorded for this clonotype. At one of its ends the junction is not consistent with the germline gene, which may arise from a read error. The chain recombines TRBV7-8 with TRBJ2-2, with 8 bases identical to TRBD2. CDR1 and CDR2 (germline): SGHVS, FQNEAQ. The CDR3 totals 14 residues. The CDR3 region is CASRLVRGAGELFF. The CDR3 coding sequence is TGTGCCAGCAGATTAGTGCGGGGGGCCGGGGAGCTGTTTTTT.

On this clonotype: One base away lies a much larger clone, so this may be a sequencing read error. DNA of the CDR3: TGTACCAGCTTAAGCGGGAGTCAGTACGAGCAGTACTTC. Protein: CTSLSGSQYEQYF. The chain couples TRBV6-1 to TRBJ2-7; 8 bases align to TRBD2. The length of the CDR3 is 13 residues. Looked up from germline, CDR1 is MNHNS and CDR2 is SASEGT.

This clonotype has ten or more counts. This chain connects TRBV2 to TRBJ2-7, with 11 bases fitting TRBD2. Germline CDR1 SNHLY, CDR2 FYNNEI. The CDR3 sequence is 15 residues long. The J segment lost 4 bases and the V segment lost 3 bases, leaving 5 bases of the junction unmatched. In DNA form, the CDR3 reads TGTGCCAGCAGTGACCCGACTAGCGGGAAATACGAGCAGTACTTC. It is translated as CASSDPTSGKYEQYF.

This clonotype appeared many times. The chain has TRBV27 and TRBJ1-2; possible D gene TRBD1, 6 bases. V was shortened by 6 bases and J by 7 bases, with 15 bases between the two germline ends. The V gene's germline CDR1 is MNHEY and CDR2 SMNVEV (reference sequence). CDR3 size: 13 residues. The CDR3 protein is CASRSGGRGGYTF. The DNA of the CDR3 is TGTGCCAGCAGGTCCGGGGGGCGCGGTGGCTACACCTTC.

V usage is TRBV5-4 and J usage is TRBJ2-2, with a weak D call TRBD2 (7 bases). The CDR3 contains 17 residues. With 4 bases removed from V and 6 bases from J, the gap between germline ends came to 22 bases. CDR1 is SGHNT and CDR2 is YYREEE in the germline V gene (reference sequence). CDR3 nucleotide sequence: TGTGCCAGCAGCCTCCCGGGGCGAAGGGAGGGGGCCGGGGAGCTGTTTTTT. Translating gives CASSLPGRREGAGELFF.

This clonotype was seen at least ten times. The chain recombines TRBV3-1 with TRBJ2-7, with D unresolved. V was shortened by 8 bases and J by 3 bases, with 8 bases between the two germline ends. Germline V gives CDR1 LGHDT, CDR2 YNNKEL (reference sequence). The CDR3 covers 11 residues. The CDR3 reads CASASIYEQYF. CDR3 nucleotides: TGTGCCAGCGCGAGCATCTACGAGCAGTACTTC.

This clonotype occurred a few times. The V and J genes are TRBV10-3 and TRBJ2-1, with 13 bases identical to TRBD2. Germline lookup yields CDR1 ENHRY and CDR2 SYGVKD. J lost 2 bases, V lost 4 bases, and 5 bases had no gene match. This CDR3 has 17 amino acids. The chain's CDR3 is CAISGTSGRRTYNEQFF. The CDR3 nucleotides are TGTGCCATCAGTGGGACTAGCGGGAGAAGGACCTACAATGAGCAGTTCTTC.

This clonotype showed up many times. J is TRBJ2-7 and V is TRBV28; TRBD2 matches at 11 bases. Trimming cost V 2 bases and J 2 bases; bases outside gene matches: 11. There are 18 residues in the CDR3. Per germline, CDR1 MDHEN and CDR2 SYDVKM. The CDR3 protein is CASSLIWADSGRAYEQYF. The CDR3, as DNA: TGTGCCAGCAGTTTAATCTGGGCAGATAGCGGGAGGGCCTACGAGCAGTACTTC. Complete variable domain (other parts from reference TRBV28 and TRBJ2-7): DVKVTQSSRYLVKRTGEKVFLECVQDMDHENMFWYRQDPGLGLRLIYFSYDVKMKEKGDIPEGYSVSREKKERFSLILESASTNQTSMYLCASSLIWADSGRAYEQYFGPGTRLTVT.

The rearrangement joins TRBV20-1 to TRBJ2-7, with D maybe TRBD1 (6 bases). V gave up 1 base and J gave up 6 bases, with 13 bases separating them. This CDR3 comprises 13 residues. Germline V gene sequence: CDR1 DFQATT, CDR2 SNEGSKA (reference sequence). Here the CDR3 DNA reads TGCAGTGCTAGAGTACCAGGGGCGGCCGAGCAGTACTTC. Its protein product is CSARVPGAAEQYF.

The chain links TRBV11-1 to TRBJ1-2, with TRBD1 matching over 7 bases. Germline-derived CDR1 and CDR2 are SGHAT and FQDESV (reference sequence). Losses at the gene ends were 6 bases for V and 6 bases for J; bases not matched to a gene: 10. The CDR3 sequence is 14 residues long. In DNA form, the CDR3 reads TGTGCCAGCAGTAGGATACAGGGGAGACATGGCTACACCTTC. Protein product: CASSRIQGRHGYTF. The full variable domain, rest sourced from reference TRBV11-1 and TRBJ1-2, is EAEVAQSPRYKITEKSQAVAFWCDPISGHATLYWYRQILGQGPELLVQFQDESVVDDSQLPKDRFSAERLKGVDSTLKIQPAELGDSAMYLCASSRIQGRHGYTFGSGTRLTVV.

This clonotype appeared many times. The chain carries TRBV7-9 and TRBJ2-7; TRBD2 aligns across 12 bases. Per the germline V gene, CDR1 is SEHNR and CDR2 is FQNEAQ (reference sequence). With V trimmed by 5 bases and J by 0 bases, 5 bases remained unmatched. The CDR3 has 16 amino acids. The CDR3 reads CASSGLTSGGSYEQYF. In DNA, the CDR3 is TGTGCCAGCAGCGGCTTGACTAGCGGGGGCTCCTACGAGCAGTACTTC.

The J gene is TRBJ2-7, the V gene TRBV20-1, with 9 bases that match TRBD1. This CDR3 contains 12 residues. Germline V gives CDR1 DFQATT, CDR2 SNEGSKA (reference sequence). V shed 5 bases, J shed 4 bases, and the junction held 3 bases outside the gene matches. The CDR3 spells CSAGGTGYEQYF. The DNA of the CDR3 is TGCAGTGCTGGAGGGACAGGGTACGAGCAGTACTTC.

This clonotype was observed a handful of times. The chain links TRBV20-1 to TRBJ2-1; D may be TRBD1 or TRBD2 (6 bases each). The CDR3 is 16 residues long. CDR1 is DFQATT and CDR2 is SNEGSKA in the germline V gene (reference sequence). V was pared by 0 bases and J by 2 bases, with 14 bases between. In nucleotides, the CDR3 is TGCAGTGCTAGAGACGTCGGGGGACATACCTACAATGAGCAGTTCTTC. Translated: CSARDVGGHTYNEQFF.

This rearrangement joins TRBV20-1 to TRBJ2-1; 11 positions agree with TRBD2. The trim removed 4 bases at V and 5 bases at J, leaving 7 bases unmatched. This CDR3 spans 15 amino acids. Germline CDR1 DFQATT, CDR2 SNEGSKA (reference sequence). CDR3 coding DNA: TGCAGTGCTAACCCGCTTAGCGGGGGGGACAATGAGCAGTTCTTC. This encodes CSANPLSGGDNEQFF.

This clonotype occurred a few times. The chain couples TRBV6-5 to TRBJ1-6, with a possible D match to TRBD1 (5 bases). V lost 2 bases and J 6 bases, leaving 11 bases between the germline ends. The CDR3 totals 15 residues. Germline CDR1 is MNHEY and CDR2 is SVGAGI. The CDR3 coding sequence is TGTGCCAGCAGTTACCCGGTCGGGGCTAATTCACCCCTCCACTTT. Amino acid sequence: CASSYPVGANSPLHF.

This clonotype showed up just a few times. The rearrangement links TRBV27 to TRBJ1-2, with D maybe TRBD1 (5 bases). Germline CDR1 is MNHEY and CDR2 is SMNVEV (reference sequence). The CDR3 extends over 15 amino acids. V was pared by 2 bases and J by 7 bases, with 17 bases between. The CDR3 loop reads CASSLRSQGTSGYTF. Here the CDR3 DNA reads TGTGCCAGCAGTTTAAGATCCCAGGGTACGAGTGGCTACACCTTC.

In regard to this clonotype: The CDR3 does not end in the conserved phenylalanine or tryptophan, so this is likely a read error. CDR3 residues: CASSPPFQGSGYGYTL. The CDR3, as DNA: TGTGCCAGCTCACCACCTTTTCAGGGGTCGGGCTATGGCTACACCCTC. The gene calls are TRBV18 and TRBJ1-2; tentative D call: TRBD1 (6 bases). This CDR3 is 16 amino acids long. Germline assignment: CDR1 KGHSH and CDR2 LQKENI. V lost 0 bases and J lost 4, with 15 bases in between.

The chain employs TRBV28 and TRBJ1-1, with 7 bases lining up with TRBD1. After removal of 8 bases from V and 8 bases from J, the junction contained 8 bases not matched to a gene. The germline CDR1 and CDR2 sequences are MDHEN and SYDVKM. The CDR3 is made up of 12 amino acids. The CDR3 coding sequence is TGTGCCAGCTCAGAATCGGGACAGGAAGCTTTCTTT. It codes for CASSESGQEAFF.

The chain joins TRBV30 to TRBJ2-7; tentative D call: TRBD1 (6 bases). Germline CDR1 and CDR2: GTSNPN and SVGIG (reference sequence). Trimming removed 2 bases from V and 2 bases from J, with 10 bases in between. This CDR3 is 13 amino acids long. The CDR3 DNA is TGTGCCTGGAGTAACAGGGCTACCTACGAGCAGTACTTC. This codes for CAWSNRATYEQYF.

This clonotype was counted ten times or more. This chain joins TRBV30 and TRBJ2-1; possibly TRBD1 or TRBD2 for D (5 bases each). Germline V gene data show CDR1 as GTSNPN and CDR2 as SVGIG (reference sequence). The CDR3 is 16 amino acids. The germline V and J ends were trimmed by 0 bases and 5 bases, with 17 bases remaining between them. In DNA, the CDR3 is TGTGCCTGGAGTGTAACGTGGAGGTTAGGGGACAATGAGCAGTTCTTC. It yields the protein CAWSVTWRLGDNEQFF.

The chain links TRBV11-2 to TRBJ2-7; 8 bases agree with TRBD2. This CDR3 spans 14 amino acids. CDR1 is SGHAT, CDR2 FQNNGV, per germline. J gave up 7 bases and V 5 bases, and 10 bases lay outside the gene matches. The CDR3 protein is CASSLSTPGGEQYF. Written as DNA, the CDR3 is TGTGCCAGCAGCCTCTCCACTCCGGGGGGGGAGCAGTACTTC.

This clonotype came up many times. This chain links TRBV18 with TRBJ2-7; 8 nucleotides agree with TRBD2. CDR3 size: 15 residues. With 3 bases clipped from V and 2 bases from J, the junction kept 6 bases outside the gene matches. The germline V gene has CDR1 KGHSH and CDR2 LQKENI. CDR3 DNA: TGTGCCAGCTCACCCGGGACTAGAAATGCCTACGAGCAGTACTTC. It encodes CASSPGTRNAYEQYF.

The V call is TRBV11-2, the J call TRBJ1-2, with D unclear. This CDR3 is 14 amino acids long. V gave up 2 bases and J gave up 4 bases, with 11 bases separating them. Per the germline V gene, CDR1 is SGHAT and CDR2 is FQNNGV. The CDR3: CASSLTGDFYGYTF. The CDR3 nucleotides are TGTGCCAGCAGCTTAACCGGGGATTTCTATGGCTACACCTTC.

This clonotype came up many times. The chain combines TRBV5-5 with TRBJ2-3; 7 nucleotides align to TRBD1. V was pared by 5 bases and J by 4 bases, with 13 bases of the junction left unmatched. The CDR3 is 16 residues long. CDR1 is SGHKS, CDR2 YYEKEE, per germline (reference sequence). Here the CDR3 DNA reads TGTGCCAGCAGTTGGGGTGACAGGGTGATATCAGATACGCAGTATTTT. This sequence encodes CASSWGDRVISDTQYF.

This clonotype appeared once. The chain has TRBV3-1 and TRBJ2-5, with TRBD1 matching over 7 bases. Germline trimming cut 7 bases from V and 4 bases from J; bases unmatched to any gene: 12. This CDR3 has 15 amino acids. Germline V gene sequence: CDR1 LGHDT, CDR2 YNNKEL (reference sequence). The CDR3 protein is CASTRLDRTVETQYF. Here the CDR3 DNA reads TGTGCCAGCACAAGATTGGACAGGACGGTAGAGACCCAGTACTTC.

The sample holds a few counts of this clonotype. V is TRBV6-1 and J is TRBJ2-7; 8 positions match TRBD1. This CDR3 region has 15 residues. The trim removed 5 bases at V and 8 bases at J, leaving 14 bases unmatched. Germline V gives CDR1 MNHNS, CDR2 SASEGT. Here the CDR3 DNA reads TGTGCCAGCAGTTGGGTTGTAGGACAGGGTGTTCAGCAGTACTTC. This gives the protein CASSWVVGQGVQQYF.